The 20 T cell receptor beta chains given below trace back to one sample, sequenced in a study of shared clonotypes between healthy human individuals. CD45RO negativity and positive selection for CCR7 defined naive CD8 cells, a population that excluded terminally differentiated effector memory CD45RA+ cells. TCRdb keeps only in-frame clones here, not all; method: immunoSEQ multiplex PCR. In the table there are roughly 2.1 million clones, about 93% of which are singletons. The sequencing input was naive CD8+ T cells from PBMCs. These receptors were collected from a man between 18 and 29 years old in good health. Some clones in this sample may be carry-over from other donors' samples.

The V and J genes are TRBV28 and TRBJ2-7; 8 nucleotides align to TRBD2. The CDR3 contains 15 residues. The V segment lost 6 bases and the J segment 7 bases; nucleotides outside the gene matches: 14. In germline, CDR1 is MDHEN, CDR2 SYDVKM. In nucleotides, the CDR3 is TGTGCCAGCAGCGAAAGCGGGAGCTTCATCTATGAGCAGTACTTC. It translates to CASSESGSFIYEQYF.

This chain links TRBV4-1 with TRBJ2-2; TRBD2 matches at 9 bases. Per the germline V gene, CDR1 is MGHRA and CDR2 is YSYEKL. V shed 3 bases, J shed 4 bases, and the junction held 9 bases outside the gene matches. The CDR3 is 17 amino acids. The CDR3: CASSHVRREGLTGELFF. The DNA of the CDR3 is TGCGCCAGCAGCCATGTCCGGCGGGAGGGCCTCACCGGGGAGCTGTTTTTT.

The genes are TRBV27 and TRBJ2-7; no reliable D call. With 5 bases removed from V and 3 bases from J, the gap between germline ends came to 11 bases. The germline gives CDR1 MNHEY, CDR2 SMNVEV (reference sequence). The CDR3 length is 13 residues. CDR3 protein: CASSPLANYEQYF. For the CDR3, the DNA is TGTGCCAGCAGTCCTCTCGCAAACTACGAGCAGTACTTC.

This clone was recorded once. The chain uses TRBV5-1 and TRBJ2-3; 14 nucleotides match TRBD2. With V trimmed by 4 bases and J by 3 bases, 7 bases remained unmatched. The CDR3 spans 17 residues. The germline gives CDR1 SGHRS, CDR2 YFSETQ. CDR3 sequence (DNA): TGCGCCAGCAGCAGGGGACTAGCGGGAGTTGGGACAGATACGCAGTATTTT. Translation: CASSRGLAGVGTDTQYF.

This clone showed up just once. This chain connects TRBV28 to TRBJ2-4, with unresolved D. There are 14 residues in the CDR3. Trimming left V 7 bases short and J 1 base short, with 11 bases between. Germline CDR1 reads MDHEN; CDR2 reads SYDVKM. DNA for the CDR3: TGTGCCAGCACCGTCGTCGGCGCCAAAAACATTCAGTACTTC. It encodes CASTVVGAKNIQYF.

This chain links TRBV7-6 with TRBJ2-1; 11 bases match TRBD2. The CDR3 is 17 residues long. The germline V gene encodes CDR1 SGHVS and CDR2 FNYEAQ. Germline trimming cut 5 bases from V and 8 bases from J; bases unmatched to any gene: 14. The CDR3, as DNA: TGTGCCAGCAGCGGAAATAGCGGGAGGGCCCCTTTGGATGAGCAGTTCTTC. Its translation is CASSGNSGRAPLDEQFF.

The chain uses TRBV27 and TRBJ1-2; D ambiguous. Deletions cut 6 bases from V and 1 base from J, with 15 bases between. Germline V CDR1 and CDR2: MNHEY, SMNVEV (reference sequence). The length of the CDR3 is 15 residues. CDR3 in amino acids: CASSPDYSRNYGYTF. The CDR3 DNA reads TGTGCCAGCAGCCCGGACTACAGTCGTAACTATGGCTACACCTTC.

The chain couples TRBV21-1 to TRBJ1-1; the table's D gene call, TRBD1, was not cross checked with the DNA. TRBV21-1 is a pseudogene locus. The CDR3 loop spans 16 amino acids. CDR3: CASSASLSGQRTEAFF. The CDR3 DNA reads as TGTGCCAGCAGCGCGTCGTTATCGGGACAGCGAACTGAAGCTTTCTTT.

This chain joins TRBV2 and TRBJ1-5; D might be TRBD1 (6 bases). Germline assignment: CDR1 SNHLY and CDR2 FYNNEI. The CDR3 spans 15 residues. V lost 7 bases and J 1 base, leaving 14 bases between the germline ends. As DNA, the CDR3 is TGTGCCAGCAATCCGGGACACCTAAGCAATCAGCCCCAGCATTTT. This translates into CASNPGHLSNQPQHF. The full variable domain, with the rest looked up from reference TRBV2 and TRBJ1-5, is EPEVTQTPSHQVTQMGQEVILRCVPISNHLYFYWYRQILGQKVEFLVSFYNNEISEKSEIFDDQFSVERPDGSNFTLKIRSTKLEDSAMYFCASNPGHLSNQPQHFGDGTRLSIL.

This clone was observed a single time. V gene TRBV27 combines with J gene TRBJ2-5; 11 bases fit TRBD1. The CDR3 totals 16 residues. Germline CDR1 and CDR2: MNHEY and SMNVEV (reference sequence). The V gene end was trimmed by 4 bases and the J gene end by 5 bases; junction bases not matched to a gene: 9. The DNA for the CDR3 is TGTGCCAGCAGTTCATCAGGACAGGGGGCGCAGGAGACCCAGTACTTC. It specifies CASSSSGQGAQETQYF.

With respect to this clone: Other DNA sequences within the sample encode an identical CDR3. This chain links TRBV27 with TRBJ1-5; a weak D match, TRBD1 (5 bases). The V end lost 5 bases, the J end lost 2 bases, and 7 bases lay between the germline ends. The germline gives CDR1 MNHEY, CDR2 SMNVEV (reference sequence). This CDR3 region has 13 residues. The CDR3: CASSPTGNQPQHF. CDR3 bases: TGTGCCAGCAGTCCGACAGGCAATCAGCCCCAGCATTTT.

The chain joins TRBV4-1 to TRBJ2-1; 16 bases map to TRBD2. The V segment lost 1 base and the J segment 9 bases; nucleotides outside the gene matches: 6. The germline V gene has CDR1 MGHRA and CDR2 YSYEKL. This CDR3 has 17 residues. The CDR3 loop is CASSQAGTSGRAAEQFF. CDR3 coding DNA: TGCGCCAGCAGCCAAGCCGGGACTAGCGGGAGGGCGGCTGAGCAGTTCTTC.

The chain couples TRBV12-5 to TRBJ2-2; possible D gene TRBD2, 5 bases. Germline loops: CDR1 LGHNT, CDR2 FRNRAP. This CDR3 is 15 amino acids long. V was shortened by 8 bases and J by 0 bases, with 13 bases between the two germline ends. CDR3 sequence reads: CASRPGMANTGELFF. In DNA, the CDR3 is TGTGCTAGTAGACCGGGGATGGCGAACACCGGGGAGCTGTTTTTT.

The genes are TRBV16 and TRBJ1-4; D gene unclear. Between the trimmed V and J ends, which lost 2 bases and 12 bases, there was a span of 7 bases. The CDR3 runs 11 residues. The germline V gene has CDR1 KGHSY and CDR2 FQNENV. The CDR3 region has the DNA TGTGCCAGCAGCCAAAGTTTGGAACTGTTTTTT. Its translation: CASSQSLELFF.

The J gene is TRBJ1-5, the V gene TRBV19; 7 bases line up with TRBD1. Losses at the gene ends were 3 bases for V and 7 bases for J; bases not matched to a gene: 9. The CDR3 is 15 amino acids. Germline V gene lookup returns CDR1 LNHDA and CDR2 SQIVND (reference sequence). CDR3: CASSIDREGEQPQHF. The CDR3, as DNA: TGTGCCAGTAGTATCGACAGGGAAGGAGAACAGCCCCAGCATTTT.

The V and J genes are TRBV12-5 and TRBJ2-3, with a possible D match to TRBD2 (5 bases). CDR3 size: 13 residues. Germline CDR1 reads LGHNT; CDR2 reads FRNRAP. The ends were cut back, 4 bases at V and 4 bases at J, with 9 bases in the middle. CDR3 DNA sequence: TGTGCTAGTGGTTCCTCCGGGGCAGATACGCAGTATTTT. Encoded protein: CASGSSGADTQYF.

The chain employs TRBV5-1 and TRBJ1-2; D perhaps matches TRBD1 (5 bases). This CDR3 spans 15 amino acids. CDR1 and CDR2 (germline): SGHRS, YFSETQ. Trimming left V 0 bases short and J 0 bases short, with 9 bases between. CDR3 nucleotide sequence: TGCGCCAGCAGCTTGGACGGGGCCCCTAACTATGGCTACACCTTC. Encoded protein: CASSLDGAPNYGYTF.

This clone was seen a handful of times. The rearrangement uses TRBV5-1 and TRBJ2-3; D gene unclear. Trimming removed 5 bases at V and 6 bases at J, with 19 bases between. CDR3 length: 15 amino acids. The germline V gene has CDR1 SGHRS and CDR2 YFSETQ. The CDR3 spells CASRAWSRSVDTQYF. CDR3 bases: TGCGCCAGCAGAGCGTGGTCTAGAAGTGTGGATACGCAGTATTTT.

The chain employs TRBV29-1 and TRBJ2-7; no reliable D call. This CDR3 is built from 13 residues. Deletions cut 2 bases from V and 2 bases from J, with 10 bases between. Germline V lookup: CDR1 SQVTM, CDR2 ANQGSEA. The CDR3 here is CSVELPAAYEQYF. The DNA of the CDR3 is TGCAGCGTTGAACTGCCAGCCGCCTACGAGCAGTACTTC.

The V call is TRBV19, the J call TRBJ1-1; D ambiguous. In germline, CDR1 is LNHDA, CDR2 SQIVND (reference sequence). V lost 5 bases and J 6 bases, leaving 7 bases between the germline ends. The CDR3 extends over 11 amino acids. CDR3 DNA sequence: TGTGCCAGTAGTGGTTATTCTGAAGCTTTCTTT. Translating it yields CASSGYSEAFF.